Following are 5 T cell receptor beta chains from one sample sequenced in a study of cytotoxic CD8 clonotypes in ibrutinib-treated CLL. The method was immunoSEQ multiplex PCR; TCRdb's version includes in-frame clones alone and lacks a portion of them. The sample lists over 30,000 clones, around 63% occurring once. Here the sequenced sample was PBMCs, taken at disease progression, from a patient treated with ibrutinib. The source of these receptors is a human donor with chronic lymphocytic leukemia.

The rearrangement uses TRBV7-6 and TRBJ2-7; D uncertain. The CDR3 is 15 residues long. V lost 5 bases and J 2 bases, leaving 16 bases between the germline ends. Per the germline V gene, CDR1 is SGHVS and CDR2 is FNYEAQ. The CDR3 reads CASSRGPSFAYEQYF. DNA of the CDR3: TGTGCCAGCAGCCGCGGACCTTCCTTCGCCTACGAGCAGTACTTC.

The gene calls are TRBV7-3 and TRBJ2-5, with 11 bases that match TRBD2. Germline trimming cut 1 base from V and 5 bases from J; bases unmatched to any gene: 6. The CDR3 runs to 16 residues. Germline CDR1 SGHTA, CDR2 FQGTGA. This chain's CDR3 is CASSLSGTSGWETQYF. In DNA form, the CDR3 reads TGTGCCAGCAGCTTAAGCGGGACTAGCGGTTGGGAGACCCAGTACTTC. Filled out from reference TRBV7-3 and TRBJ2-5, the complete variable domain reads GAGVSQTPSNKVTEKGKYVELRCDPISGHTALYWYRQSLGQGPEFLIYFQGTGAADDSGLPNDRFFAVRPEGSVSTLKIQRTERGDSAVYLCASSLSGTSGWETQYFGPGTRLLVL.

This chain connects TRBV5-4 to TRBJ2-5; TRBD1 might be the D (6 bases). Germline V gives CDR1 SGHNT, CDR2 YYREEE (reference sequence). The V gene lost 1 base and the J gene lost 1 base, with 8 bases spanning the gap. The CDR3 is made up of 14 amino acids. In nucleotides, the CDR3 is TGTGCCAGCAGCTTGCAGGGGACCCAAGAGACCCAGTACTTC. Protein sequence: CASSLQGTQETQYF.

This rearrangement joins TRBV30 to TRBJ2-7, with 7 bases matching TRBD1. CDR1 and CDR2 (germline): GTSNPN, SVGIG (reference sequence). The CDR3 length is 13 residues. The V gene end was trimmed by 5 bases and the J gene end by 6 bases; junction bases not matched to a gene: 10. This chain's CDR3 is CAWGRDSYSEQYF. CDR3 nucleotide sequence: TGTGCCTGGGGCCGGGACAGCTATTCCGAGCAGTACTTC.

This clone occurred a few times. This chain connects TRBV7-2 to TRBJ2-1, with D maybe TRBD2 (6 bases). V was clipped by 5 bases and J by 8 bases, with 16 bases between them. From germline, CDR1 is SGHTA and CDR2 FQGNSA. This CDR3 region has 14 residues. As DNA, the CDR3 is TGTGCCAGCAGCGGTAGCGGAGGAGGCTATGAGCAGTTCTTC. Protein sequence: CASSGSGGGYEQFF.